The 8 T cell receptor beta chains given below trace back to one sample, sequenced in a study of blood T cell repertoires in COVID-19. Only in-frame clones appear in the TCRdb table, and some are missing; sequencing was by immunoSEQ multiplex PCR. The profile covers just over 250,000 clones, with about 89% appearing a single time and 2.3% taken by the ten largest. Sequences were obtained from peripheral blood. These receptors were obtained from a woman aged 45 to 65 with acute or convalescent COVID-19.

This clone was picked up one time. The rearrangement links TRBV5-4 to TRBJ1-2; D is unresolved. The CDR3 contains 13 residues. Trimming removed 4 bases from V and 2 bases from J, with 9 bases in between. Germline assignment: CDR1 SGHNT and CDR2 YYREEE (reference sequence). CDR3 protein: CASSQRGNYGYTF. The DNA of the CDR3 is TGTGCCAGCAGCCAGCGGGGAAACTATGGCTACACCTTC.

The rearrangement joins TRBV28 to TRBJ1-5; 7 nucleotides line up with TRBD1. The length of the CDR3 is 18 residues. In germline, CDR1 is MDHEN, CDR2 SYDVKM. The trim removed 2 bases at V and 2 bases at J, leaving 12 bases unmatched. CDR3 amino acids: CASSLPLRDSRRNQPQHF. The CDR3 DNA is TGTGCCAGCAGTTTACCACTCCGGGACAGCAGACGCAATCAGCCCCAGCATTTT.

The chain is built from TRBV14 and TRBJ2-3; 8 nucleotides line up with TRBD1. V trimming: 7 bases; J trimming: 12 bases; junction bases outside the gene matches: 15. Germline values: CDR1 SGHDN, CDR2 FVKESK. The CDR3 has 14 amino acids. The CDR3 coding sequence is TGTGCCAGCACCATGACAGGGGCCGGGGGTACACAGTATTTT. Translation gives CASTMTGAGGTQYF.

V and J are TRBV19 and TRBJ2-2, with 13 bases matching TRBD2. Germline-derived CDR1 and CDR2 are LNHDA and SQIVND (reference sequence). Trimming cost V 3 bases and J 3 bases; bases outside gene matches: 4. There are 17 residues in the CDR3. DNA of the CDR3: TGTGCCAGTAGTATCTCGGGACTAGCGGGGTACACCGGGGAGCTGTTTTTT. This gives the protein CASSISGLAGYTGELFF.

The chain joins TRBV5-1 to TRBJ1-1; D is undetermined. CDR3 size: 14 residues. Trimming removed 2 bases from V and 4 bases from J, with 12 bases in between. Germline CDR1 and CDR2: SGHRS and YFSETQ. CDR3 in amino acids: CASSFRVGGTEAFF. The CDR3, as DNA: TGCGCCAGCAGCTTCCGGGTCGGCGGCACTGAAGCTTTCTTT.

CDR3 loop: CASRNSPVETQYF. The DNA of the CDR3 is TGTGCCAGCAGGAACAGTCCGGTGGAGACCCAGTACTTC. This chain joins TRBV7-3 and TRBJ2-5; D call uncertain. CDR1 SGHTA and CDR2 FQGTGA come from the germline V gene. The CDR3 is 13 amino acids. V shed 6 bases and J shed 5 bases, with 13 bases lying between them.

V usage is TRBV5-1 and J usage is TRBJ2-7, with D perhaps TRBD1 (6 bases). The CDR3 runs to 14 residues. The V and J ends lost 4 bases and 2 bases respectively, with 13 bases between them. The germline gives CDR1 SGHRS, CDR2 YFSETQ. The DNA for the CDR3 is TGCGCCAGCAGCGCCGGACAGACCACCTACGAGCAGTACTTC. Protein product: CASSAGQTTYEQYF.

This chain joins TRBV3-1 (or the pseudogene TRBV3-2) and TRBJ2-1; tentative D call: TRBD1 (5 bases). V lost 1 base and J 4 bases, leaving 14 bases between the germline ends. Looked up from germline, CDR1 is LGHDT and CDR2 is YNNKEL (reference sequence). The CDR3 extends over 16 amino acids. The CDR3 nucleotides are TGTGCCAGCAGCCAAGGGGGCGGAACACTTTACAATGAGCAGTTCTTC. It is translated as CASSQGGGTLYNEQFF.